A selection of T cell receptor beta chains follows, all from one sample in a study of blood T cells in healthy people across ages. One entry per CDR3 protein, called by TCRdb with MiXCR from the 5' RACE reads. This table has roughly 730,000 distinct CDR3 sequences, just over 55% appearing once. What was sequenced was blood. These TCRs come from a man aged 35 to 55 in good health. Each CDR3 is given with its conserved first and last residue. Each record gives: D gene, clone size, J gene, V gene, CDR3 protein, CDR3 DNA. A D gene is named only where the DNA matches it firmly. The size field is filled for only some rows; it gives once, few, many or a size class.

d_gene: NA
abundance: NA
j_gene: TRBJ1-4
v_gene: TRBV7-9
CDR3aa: CASSLVGGGTNEKLFF
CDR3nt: TGTGCCAGCAGCTTAGTGGGTGGCGGAACTAATGAAAAACTGTTTTTT

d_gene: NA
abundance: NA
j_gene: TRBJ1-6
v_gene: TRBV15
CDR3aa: CATSRDGWGMNNSPLHF
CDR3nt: TGTGCCACCAGCAGAGATGGTTGGGGGATGAATAATTCACCCCTCCACTTT

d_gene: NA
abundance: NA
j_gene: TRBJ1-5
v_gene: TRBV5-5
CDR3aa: CASSLGGNSNLPQHF
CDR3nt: TGTGCCAGCAGCTTGGGCGGCAATAGCAATCTGCCCCAGCATTTT

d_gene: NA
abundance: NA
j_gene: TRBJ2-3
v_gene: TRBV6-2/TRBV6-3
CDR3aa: CASTRGTFRGTDTQYF
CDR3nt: TGTGCCAGCACCCGCGGGACTTTCCGGGGCACAGATACGCAGTATTTT

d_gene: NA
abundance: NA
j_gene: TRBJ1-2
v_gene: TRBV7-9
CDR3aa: CASSSTLPALGPTNYGYTF
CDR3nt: TGTGCCAGCAGCTCTACTCTACCCGCTCTCGGACCCACAAACTATGGCTACACCTTC

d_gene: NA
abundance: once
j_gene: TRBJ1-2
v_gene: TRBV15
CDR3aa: CATRTENNYGYTF
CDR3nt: TGTGCCACCCGGACAGAAAATAACTATGGCTACACCTTC

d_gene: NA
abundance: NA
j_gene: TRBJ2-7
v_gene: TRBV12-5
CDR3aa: CASGLVLDREQDEQYF
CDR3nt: TGTGCTAGTGGTTTGGTACTTGATCGGGAGCAGGACGAGCAGTACTTC

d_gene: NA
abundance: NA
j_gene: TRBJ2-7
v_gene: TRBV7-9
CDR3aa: CASGVGVGSYEQYF
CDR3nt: TGTGCCAGCGGCGTTGGAGTAGGCTCCTACGAGCAGTACTTC

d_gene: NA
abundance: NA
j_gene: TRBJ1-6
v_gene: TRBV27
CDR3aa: CASSPPTGRLNSPLHF
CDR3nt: TGTGCCAGCAGTCCCCCGACAGGCCGCTTGAATTCACCCCTCCACTTT

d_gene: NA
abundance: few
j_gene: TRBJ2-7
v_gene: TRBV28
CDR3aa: CASPSSGQDFSYEQYF
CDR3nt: TGTGCCAGCCCCTCCTCCGGGCAGGATTTCTCCTACGAGCAGTACTTC

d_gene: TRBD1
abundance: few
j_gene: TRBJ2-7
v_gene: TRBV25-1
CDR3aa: CASEGQGPYEQYF
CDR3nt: TGTGCCAGCGAGGGACAGGGACCCTACGAGCAGTACTTC

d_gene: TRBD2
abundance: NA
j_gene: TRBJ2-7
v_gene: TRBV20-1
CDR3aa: CSASPTAGEYYEQYF
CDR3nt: TGCAGTGCTAGCCCCACGGCGGGGGAGTATTACGAGCAGTACTTC

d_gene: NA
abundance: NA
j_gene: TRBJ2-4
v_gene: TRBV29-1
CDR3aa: CSVSTGDLAKNIQYF
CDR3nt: TGCAGCGTTAGTACAGGAGATCTAGCCAAAAACATTCAGTACTTC

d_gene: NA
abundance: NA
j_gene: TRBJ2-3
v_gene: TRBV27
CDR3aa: CASSFQRLALGTQYF
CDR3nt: TGTGCCAGCAGTTTCCAGAGGTTGGCCCTAGGTACGCAGTATTTT

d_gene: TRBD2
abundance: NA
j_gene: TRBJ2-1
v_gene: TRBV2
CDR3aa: CASKGTSGYNEQFF
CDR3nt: TGTGCCAGCAAAGGGACTAGCGGTTACAATGAGCAGTTCTTC

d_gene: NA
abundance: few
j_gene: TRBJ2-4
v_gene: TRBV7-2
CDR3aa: CASSSKTRTHENIQYF
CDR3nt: TGTGCCAGCAGCTCCAAAACCCGGACACATGAAAACATTCAGTACTTC

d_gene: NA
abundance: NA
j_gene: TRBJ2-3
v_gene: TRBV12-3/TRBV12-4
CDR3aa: CASSLGATIQADTQYF
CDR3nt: TGTGCCAGCAGTTTAGGTGCTACGATACAAGCAGATACGCAGTATTTT

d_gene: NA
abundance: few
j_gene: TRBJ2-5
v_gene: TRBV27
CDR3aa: CASSSGATNQETQYF
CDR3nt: TGTGCCAGCAGTTCGGGGGCCACCAACCAAGAGACCCAGTACTTC

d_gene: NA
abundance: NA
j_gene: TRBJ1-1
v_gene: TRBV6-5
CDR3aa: CASSTTDGMVSEAFF
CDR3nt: TGTGCCAGCAGTACCACGGACGGAATGGTATCTGAAGCTTTCTTT

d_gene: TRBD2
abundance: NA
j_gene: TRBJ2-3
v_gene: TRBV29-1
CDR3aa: CSIGGLAGGYISTDTQYF
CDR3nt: TGCAGCATTGGAGGGCTAGCGGGGGGTTACATTAGCACAGATACGCAGTATTTT

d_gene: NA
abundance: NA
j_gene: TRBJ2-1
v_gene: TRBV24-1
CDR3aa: CATSDFGQRYNEQFF
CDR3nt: TGTGCCACCAGTGATTTCGGACAGAGATACAATGAGCAGTTCTTC

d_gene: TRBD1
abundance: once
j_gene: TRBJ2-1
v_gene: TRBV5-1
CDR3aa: CASSLELQGAKFF
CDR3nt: TGCGCCAGCAGCTTGGAGTTACAGGGGGCGAAGTTCTTC

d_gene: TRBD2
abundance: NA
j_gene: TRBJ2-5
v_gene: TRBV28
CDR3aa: CASSLNLPGLATKETQYF
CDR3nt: TGTGCCAGCAGCCTAAACCTCCCGGGACTAGCAACCAAAGAGACCCAGTACTTC

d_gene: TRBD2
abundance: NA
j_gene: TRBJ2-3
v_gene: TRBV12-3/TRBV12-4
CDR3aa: CAGGGDSDTQYF
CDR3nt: TGTGCGGGGGGAGGGGATTCAGATACGCAGTATTTT

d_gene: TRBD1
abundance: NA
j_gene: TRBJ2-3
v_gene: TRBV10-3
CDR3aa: CAIGPGQGDSDTQYF
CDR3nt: TGTGCCATCGGCCCGGGACAGGGGGATTCAGATACGCAGTATTTT

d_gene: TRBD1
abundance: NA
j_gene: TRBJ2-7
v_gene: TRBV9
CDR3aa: CASTPGQGVHEQYF
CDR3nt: TGTGCCAGCACCCCGGGACAGGGTGTCCACGAGCAGTACTTC